The clone carrying this T cell receptor beta chain showed up just once. CDR3 size: 15 residues. V lost 5 bases and J lost 3; bases outside the gene matches: 5. Per the germline V gene, CDR1 is SGHTA and CDR2 is FQGNSA. Through a sample-barcoded 5' primer and a J-beta primer mix, a second PCR was run for 7 to 11 cycles. A tag from a template-switch adaptor with 12 random nucleotides marked each cDNA molecule. TCRdb independently ran MiXCR on the 5' RACE reads; one entry per CDR3 protein. This table holds about 720,000 distinct CDR3 sequences, 25% found once. The sample providers were healthy Caucasian people from Russia, aged about 6 to 95. Total RNA, at least 6 micrograms per sample, came from PBMCs. The data derive from a study of blood T cells in healthy people across ages. The same sample was also studied in work on T cells of mothers and their children. That source adds: Primer M1S, used in the second PCR, introduced sample barcodes and 2-4 random nucleotides.

The sequence came from a boy younger than 18 in good health. Specimen: blood. The gene calls are TRBV7-2 and TRBJ1-4; 8 bases map to TRBD1. This chain's CDR3 is CASSPGGASNEKLFF. The CDR3 bases are TGTGCCAGCAGCCCAGGGGGCGCATCTAATGAAAAACTGTTTTTT.